Sequencing of this T cell receptor beta chain was carried out in a study of CD8 T cells in ankylosing spondylitis. This clonotype was observed at least ten times. What it binds is unknown. Findings of the study overall: Blood from ankylosing spondylitis patients appeared to carry a characteristic roughly 8-variant TCR beta motif. The clones that were linked to disease were reported to be significantly enriched in matched synovial fluid samples from ankylosing spondylitis patients.

Germline V gene sequence: CDR1 SGHRS, CDR2 YFSETQ. This CDR3 is built from 14 residues. The ends were cut back, 1 base at V and 7 bases at J, with 12 bases in the middle. Each CDR3 protein is one row after TCRdb ran MiXCR on the 5' RACE reads. Of some 130,000 distinct CDR3 sequences in the sample, approximately 7.3% are singletons; the top ten hold under 15%. This sequence was found in a female donor with ankylosing spondylitis or in good health (not recorded which). The chain recombines TRBV5-1 with TRBJ2-4; a possible D gene is TRBD2 (5 bases). Sequenced input: blood, either unsorted or a sorted T cell fraction (not recorded which). CDR3 in amino acids: CASSLNTSPNIQYF. In DNA form, the CDR3 reads TGCGCCAGCAGCTTGAATACTAGTCCGAACATTCAGTACTTC. Together with reference TRBV5-1 and TRBJ2-4, the CDR3 gives the full variable domain: KAGVTQTPRYLIKTRGQQVTLSCSPISGHRSVSWYQQTPGQGLQFLFEYFSETQRNKGNFPGRFSGRQFSNSRSEMNVSTLELGDSALYLCASSLNTSPNIQYFGAGTRLSVL.